This section outlines one T cell receptor (beta chain) sequence together with its context. No cognate antigen has been identified for it. An end of the junction differs from the germline gene, which may be a read error. Donors were approximately 42 systemically healthy Caucasian individuals from Russia aged 6 to 90 years. Each donor gave about 11 milliliters of peripheral blood, drawn into EDTA-treated Vacutainer tubes. Ficoll-Paque density-gradient centrifugation was used to isolate PBMCs, with at least 6 million per sample. Total RNA was extracted from PBMCs with Trizol reagent, with at least 5.5 micrograms obtained per sample. The percentages of naive CD45RAhigh/CD27high T cells were determined by flow cytometry on a PBMC aliquot from every donor. This record comes from a study of blood T cells in healthy people across ages (dated by TCRdb to between 2014 and 2017). General notes on the study: In model experiments, roughly one uniquely barcoded TCR beta cDNA molecule per two T cells was captured by template switching. The study measured age-related changes in TCR beta repertoire diversity using deep sequencing normalized with unique cDNA molecular identifiers. Four age groups were formed from the donors: young (average roughly 15 years), middle-aged (roughly 38), aged (roughly 58) and long-lived (less than 85). To avoid experimental bias, donors of different ages were randomly spread across the sequencing lanes. Using the same blood draw, the study looked at two additional independent replicas of 1 million unique cDNA reads for two donors, one aged 18 to 30 and the other aged 80 or older.

The method behind the library was 5' RACE. Data came from an Illumina HiSeq 2500. The second PCR ran for about 6 to 11 cycles and used a J-beta primer mix along with a sample-barcoded 5' primer. Each TCR beta cDNA molecule received a unique molecular identifier from a template-switch 5' adaptor carrying 12 random nucleotides. Each sample yielded at least 3 million CDR3-containing paired-end reads. The Mint cDNA synthesis kit, primed by a TRBC-specific oligonucleotide, was used to synthesize first-strand cDNA from all RNA. Following uracil-DNA glycosylase treatment, all cDNA underwent a first 18-cycle PCR with the universal primers M1SS and BC2_uni_R. Per the original workflow: For normalization, 1 million high-quality reads were randomly selected from each sample, with every read carrying a distinct molecular identifier. Instead of being binned into consensus sequences, reads that shared molecular identifiers were thrown out. MiTCR, with a Q25 quality threshold and the strictest error-elimination algorithm, was used for CDR3 identification, clonotype clustering and error correction. Lower-bound total TCR beta diversity was estimated with a nonparametric unseen species model using Euler transformation. TCRdb applied fastp at Q25 and MiXCR to the public reads, then kept only in-frame beta chains. Rows matching on CDR3 protein sequence are summarized as one entry with the most common DNA and genes. These V and J calls derive from TCRdb rather than the authors' analysis. This sample has about 1.4 million distinct CDR3 sequences in its table, and 45% to 70% of those were observed once. Together, the top ten hold 6.7% of the sample.

General study outcomes and caveats: Bulk unsorted PBMC profiling prevented conclusive comparison of naive and antigen-experienced compartments. Donor CMV infection status was unknown, potentially confounding age-related changes in expanded clonotypes. The percentage of naive T cells measured by flow cytometry correlated strongly with observed TCR beta diversity. The long-lived group showed more naive CD4+ T cells, fewer expanded clones and increased TCR diversity than the aged group, suggesting age selection. Observed TCR beta diversity per million T cells fell roughly linearly with age, and a significant reduction was already apparent by age roughly 40. Total diversity estimates from one million sequenced T cells were considered lower bounds and underestimates.

Looking up the germline V gene yields CDR1 SQVTM and CDR2 ANQGSEA. The CDR3 runs 14 residues from the cysteine to the phenylalanine. Solely the CDR3 DNA is kept, with 42 bases framed from the first base. Sequencing input: blood. The V and J genes are TRBV29-1 and TRBJ1-2, with no confident D gene call. The sequence derives from a man aged 18-30 years in good health. The CDR3 region reads CSVERVSANCGYTF. The DNA reads as follows: TGCAGCGTTGAAAGGGTGTCAGCTAACTGTGGCTACACCTTC.